This note documents a single TCR beta chain sequence. Its specificity is unknown. This specimen belongs to a study of T-cell reconstitution after alpha-beta-depleted transplantation in children. Study results and limitations: Diversity and T-cell counts at one year after transplant derived mostly from new T cells. In some patients, recipient T cells and intrathymic progenitors surviving conditioning explained high day-60 diversity.

Using unique molecular identifiers, the investigators prepared the TCRbeta library. Using its own MiXCR run on the PCR reads, TCRdb lists one record per CDR3 protein. This sample has about 340,000 distinct CDR3 sequences, with under 20% found just once. The V end lost 6 bases, the J end lost 2 bases, and 20 bases lay between the germline ends. CDR3 length: 17 residues. In germline, CDR1 is MDHEN, CDR2 SYDVKM. The receptor's source is a male patient aged 2-15 years who had a stem cell transplant for acute lymphoblastic leukemia, so the T cells may come from the graft donor. V and J are TRBV28 and TRBJ1-5; D is perhaps TRBD1 (5 bases). This specimen was PBMCs, mostly from graft donor cells, taken 360 days after TCRalphabeta/CD19-depleted stem cell transplant. The CDR3 sequence: CASSRSSRDPGNQPQHF. In DNA, the CDR3 is TGTGCCAGCAGCCGATCCTCCAGGGATCCTGGCAATCAGCCCCAGCATTTT.